Presented here are 5 T cell receptor beta chains from one specimen sequenced in a study of cytomegalovirus exposure and HLA in healthy donors. PCR amplification relied on 60 Vbeta primers (plus 13 Jbeta primers). The protocol was immunoSEQ multiplex PCR, while the TCRdb copy is restricted to in-frame clones and leaves out a portion. The table shows roughly 120,000 clones, with around 67% occurring only once. Sequencing was done on a sample of PBMCs. All receptors come from a woman in her forties in good health and CMV-seropositive.

The rearrangement joins TRBV11-2 to TRBJ1-4; a possible D gene is TRBD1 (5 bases). The germline V and J ends were trimmed by 5 bases and 8 bases, with 18 bases remaining between them. This CDR3 spans 15 amino acids. CDR1 is SGHAT, CDR2 FQNNGV, per germline. This CDR3 reads CASSRVGGRDEKLFF. CDR3 nucleotide sequence: TGTGCCAGCAGCAGGGTCGGGGGACGAGACGAAAAACTGTTTTTT.

A single count supports this clone. The chain recombines TRBV25-1 with TRBJ2-5, with TRBD1 matching over 9 bases. The CDR3 contains 16 residues. After removal of 6 bases from V and 4 bases from J, the junction contained 12 bases not matched to a gene. The germline CDR1 and CDR2 sequences are MGHDK and SYGVNS. CDR3 in DNA: TGTGCCAGCAGCGCCGGACAGGGGATCGTAGGAGAGACCCAGTACTTC. It yields the protein CASSAGQGIVGETQYF.

CDR3 coding DNA: TGCGCCAGCAGCCAAGATCACTTCACCGGGACAGGGACCTATGGCTACACCTTC. It codes for CASSQDHFTGTGTYGYTF. The chain employs TRBV4-3 and TRBJ1-2; 9 bases map to TRBD1. The germline V gene has CDR1 LGHNA and CDR2 YSLEER. With V trimmed by 0 bases and J by 4 bases, 12 bases remained unmatched. This CDR3 comprises 18 residues.

This clone was observed a handful of times. This rearrangement joins TRBV2 to TRBJ1-4; 9 bases are shared with TRBD1. Trimming removed 6 bases from V and 4 bases from J; junction bases left unmatched: 3. The CDR3 has 14 residues. Germline lookup yields CDR1 SNHLY and CDR2 FYNNEI. This CDR3 is CASRRDRVNEKLFF. DNA for the CDR3: TGTGCCAGCAGAAGGGACAGGGTTAATGAAAAACTGTTTTTT.

CDR3 sequence reads: CASSASFQPQHF. CDR3 bases: TGTGCCAGCAGTGCCTCGTTTCAGCCCCAGCATTTT. This chain joins TRBV2 and TRBJ1-5; D is uncertain. The V end lost 4 bases, the J end lost 6 bases, and 7 bases lay between the germline ends. The CDR3 has 12 residues. Germline loops: CDR1 SNHLY, CDR2 FYNNEI.